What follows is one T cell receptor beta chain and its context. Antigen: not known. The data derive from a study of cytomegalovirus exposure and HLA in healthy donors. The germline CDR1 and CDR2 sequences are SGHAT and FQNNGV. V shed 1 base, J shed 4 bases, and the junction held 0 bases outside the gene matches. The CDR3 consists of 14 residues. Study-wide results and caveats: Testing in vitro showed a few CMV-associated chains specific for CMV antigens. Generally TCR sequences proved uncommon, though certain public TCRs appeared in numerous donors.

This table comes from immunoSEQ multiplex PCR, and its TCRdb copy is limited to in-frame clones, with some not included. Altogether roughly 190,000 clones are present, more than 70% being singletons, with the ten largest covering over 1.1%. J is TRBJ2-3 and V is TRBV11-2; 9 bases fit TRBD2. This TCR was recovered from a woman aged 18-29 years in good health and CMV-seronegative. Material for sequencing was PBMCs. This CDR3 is CASSLVAGADTQYF. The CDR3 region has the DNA TGTGCCAGCAGCTTAGTAGCGGGGGCAGATACGCAGTATTTT. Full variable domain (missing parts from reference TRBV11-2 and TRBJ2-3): EAGVAQSPRYKIIEKRQSVAFWCNPISGHATLYWYQQILGQGPKLLIQFQNNGVVDDSQLPKDRFSAERLKGVDSTLKIQPAKLEDSAVYLCASSLVAGADTQYFGPGTRLTVL.